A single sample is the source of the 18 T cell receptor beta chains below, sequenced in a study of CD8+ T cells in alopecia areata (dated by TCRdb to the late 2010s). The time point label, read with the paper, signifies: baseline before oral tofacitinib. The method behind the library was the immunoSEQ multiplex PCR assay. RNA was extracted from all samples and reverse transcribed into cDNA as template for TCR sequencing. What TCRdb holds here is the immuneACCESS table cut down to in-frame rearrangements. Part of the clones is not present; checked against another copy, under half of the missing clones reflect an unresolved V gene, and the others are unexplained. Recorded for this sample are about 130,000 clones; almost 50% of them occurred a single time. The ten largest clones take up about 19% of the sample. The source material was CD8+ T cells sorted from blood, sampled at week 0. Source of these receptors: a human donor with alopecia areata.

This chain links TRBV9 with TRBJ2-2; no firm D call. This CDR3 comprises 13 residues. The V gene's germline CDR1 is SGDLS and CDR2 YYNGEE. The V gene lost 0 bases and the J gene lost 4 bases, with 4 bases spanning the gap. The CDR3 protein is CASSVVPTGELFF. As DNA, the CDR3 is TGTGCCAGCAGCGTAGTTCCCACCGGGGAGCTGTTTTTT.

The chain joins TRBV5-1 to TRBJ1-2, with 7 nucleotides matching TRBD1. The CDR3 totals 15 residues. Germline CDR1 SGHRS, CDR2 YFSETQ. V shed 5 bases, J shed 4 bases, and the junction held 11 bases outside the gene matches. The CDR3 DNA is TGCGCCAGCAGGCCTAACAGGGGATGGGGCTATGGCTACACCTTC. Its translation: CASRPNRGWGYGYTF. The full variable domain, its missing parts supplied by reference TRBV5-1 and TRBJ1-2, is KAGVTQTPRYLIKTRGQQVTLSCSPISGHRSVSWYQQTPGQGLQFLFEYFSETQRNKGNFPGRFSGRQFSNSRSEMNVSTLELGDSALYLCASRPNRGWGYGYTFGSGTRLTVV.

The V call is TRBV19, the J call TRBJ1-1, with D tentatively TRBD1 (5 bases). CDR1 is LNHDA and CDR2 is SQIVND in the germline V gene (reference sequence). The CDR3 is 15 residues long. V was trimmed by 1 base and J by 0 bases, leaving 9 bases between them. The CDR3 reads CASSIGDGLNTEAFF. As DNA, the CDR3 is TGTGCCAGTAGTATAGGGGACGGATTGAACACTGAAGCTTTCTTT.

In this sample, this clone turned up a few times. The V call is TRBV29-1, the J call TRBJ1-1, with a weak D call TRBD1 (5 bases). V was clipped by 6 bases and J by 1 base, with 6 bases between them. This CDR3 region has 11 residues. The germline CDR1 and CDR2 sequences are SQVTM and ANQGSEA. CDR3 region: CSVTGNTEAFF. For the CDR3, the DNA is TGCAGCGTCACAGGGAACACTGAAGCTTTCTTT.

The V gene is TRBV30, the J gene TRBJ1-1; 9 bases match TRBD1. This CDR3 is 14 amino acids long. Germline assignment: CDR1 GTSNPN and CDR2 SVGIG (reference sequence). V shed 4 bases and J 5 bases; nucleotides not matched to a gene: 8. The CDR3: CAWITGQGGTEAFF. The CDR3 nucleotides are TGTGCCTGGATTACGGGACAGGGAGGGACTGAAGCTTTCTTT. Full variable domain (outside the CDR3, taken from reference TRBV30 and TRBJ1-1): SQTIHQWPATLVQPVGSPLSLECTVEGTSNPNLYWYRQAAGRGLQLLFYSVGIGQISSEVPQNLSASRPQDRQFILSSKKLLLSDSGFYLCAWITGQGGTEAFFGQGTRLTVV.

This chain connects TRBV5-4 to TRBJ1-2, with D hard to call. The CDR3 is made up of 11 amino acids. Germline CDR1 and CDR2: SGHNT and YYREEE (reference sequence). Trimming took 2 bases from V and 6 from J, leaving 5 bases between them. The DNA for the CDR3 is TGTGCCAGCAGCTTCAGAGATGGCTACACCTTC. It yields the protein CASSFRDGYTF.

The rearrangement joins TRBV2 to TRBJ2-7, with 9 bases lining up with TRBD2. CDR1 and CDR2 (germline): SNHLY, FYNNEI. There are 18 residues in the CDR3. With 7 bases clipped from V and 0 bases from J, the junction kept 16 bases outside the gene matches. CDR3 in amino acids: CASIRGAHSGGPSYEQYF. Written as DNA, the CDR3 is TGTGCCAGCATTAGAGGGGCCCATAGCGGGGGCCCCTCCTACGAGCAGTACTTC.

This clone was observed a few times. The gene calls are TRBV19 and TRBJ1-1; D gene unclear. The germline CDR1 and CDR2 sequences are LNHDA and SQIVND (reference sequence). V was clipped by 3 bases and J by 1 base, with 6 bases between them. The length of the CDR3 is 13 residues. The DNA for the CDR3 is TGTGCCAGTAGTATTGTTCAGAACACTGAAGCTTTCTTT. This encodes CASSIVQNTEAFF.

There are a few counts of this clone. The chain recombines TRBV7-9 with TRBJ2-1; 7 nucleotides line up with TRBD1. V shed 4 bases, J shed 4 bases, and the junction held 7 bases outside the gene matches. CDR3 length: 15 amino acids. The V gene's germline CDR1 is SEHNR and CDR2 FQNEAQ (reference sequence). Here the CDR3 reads CASSSRDSPYNEQFF. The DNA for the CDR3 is TGTGCCAGCAGCTCCCGGGACAGCCCGTACAATGAGCAGTTCTTC.

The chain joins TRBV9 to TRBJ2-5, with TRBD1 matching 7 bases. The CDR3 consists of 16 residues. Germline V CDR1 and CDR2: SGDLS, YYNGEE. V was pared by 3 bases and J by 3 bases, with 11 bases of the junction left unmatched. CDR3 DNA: TGTGCCAGCAGCGAGAAGGACCGGACAGGAAAAGAGACCCAGTACTTC. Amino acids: CASSEKDRTGKETQYF.

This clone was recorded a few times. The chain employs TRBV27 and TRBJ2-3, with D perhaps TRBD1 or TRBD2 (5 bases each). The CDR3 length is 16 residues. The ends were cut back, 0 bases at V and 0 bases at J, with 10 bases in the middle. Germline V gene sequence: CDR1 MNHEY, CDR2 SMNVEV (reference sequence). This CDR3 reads CASSLSPGASTDTQYF. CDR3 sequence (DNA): TGTGCCAGCAGTTTATCCCCCGGGGCAAGCACAGATACGCAGTATTTT.

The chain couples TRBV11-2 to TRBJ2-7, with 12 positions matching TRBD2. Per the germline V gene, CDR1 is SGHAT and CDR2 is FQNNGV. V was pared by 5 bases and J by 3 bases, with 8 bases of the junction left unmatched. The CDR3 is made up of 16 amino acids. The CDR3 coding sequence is TGTGCCAGCAGCCTAAGGACTAGCGGGGTCCTCTACGAGCAGTACTTC. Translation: CASSLRTSGVLYEQYF.

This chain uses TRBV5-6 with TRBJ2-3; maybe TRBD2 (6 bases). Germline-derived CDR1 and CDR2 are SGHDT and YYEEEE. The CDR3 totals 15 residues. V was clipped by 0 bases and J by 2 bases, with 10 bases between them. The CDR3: CASSLASEYTDTQYF. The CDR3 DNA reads TGTGCCAGCAGCTTGGCTAGCGAGTACACAGATACGCAGTATTTT.

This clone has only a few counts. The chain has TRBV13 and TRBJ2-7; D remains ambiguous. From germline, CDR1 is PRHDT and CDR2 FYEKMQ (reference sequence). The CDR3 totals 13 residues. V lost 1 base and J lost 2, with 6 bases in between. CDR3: CASSLEAAYEQYF. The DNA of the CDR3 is TGTGCCAGCAGCTTAGAGGCAGCCTACGAGCAGTACTTC.

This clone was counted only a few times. The CDR3 DNA sequence: TGCAGCGTTGAGGACGCCGGGACAGGGGACGACGAGCAGTACTTC. Encoded protein: CSVEDAGTGDDEQYF. The gene calls are TRBV29-1 and TRBJ2-5; 10 nucleotides agree with TRBD1. The better agreement between TRBJ2-7 and the DNA end casts doubt on the J call. Germline assignment: CDR1 SQVTM and CDR2 ANQGSEA. The CDR3 consists of 15 residues.

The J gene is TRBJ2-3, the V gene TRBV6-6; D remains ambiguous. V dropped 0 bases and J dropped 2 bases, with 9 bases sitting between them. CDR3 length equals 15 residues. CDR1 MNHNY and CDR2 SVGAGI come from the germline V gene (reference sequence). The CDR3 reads CASSYSKRTTDTQYF. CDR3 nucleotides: TGTGCCAGCAGTTACTCAAAGCGCACCACAGATACGCAGTATTTT.

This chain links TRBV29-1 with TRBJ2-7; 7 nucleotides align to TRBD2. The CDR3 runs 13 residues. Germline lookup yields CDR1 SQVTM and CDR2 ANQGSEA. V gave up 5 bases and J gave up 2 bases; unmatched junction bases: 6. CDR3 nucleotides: TGCAGCGTTCACGGGGGAGGGGCCTACGAGCAGTACTTC. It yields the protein CSVHGGGAYEQYF.

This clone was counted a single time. The CDR3 loop reads CASSLRQNYGYTF. DNA of the CDR3: TGTGCCAGCAGTTTAAGACAAAACTATGGCTACACCTTC. This chain connects TRBV27 to TRBJ1-2; D is ambiguous. The length of the CDR3 is 13 residues. V was pared by 2 bases and J by 2 bases, with 6 bases between. The germline V gene encodes CDR1 MNHEY and CDR2 SMNVEV (reference sequence).